These 7 T cell receptor beta chains share one sample of origin, sequenced in a study of T-cell reconstitution after alpha-beta-depleted transplantation in children. For TCRbeta, the library was prepared with unique molecular identifiers. MiXCR, run by TCRdb on the PCR reads, gives a single entry per CDR3 protein. This table holds hundreds of thousands of distinct CDR3 sequences, about an eighth found once. The sequences come from PBMCs, mostly from graft donor cells, collected 360 days after TCRalphabeta/CD19-depleted stem cell transplant. Source of these receptors: a male patient between 5 and 17 years old who had a stem cell transplant for acute myeloid leukemia, so the T cells may come from the graft donor.

The chain joins TRBV9 to TRBJ2-3, with D hard to call. The germline CDR1 and CDR2 sequences are SGDLS and YYNGEE. The CDR3 has 13 residues. V lost 7 bases, J lost 6 bases, and 15 bases lay in between. CDR3 sequence reads: CASSATGLDTQYF. DNA of the CDR3: TGTGCCAGCTCAGCAACGGGTCTGGATACGCAGTATTTT.

This clonotype was seen ten or more times. The chain is built from TRBV11-2 and TRBJ2-2; TRBD1 matches at 8 bases. The length of the CDR3 is 18 residues. With 0 bases clipped from V and 0 bases from J, the junction kept 6 bases outside the gene matches. From germline, CDR1 is SGHAT and CDR2 FQNNGV. The CDR3 DNA follows: TGTGCCAGCAGCTTAGACAGGGGGCGGTGGTCGAACACCGGGGAGCTGTTTTTT. It is translated as CASSLDRGRWSNTGELFF.

The gene calls are TRBV28 and TRBJ1-2, with TRBD1 as a possible D gene (5 bases). This CDR3 has 15 residues. Trimming pared 8 bases from V and 4 bases from J, leaving 20 bases between. Germline CDR1 reads MDHEN; CDR2 reads SYDVKM. In nucleotides, the CDR3 is TGTGCCAGCTCTCTTCAGGGCGCGGGCGGCTATGGCTACACCTTC. Translation gives CASSLQGAGGYGYTF.

This clonotype was recorded a few times. The V gene is TRBV29-1, the J gene TRBJ2-2; 13 bases are shared with TRBD2. Germline V gene sequence: CDR1 SQVTM, CDR2 ANQGSEA. With V trimmed by 4 bases and J by 9 bases, 8 bases remained unmatched. The length of the CDR3 is 15 residues. The CDR3 nucleotides are TGCAGCGTTGTTGGACTAGCGGGAGTGACTCGGGAGCTGTTTTTT. This gives the protein CSVVGLAGVTRELFF.

This clonotype was seen more than once but under ten times. The chain recombines TRBV4-1 with TRBJ2-1; D unclear. There are 14 residues in the CDR3. The germline V gene has CDR1 MGHRA and CDR2 YSYEKL. V dropped 0 bases and J dropped 6 bases, with 9 bases sitting between them. The CDR3: CASSQDTTTNEQFF. CDR3 in DNA: TGCGCCAGCAGCCAAGATACTACTACCAATGAGCAGTTCTTC.

This clonotype was observed at least ten times. The chain joins TRBV7-2 to TRBJ2-7; 10 bases agree with TRBD1. Per the germline V gene, CDR1 is SGHTA and CDR2 is FQGNSA. The V gene end was trimmed by 1 base and the J gene end by 0 bases; junction bases not matched to a gene: 3. CDR3 size: 16 residues. The CDR3 sequence is CASSLGRTGGSYEQYF. In DNA, the CDR3 is TGTGCCAGCAGCTTAGGGCGGACAGGGGGCTCCTACGAGCAGTACTTC.

V and J are TRBV28 and TRBJ2-5; D unclear. CDR3 length: 14 residues. V lost 7 bases, J lost 5 bases, and 17 bases lay in between. The germline gives CDR1 MDHEN, CDR2 SYDVKM. The CDR3: CASKEAASWETQYF. DNA of the CDR3: TGTGCCAGCAAAGAGGCGGCTAGTTGGGAGACCCAGTACTTC.